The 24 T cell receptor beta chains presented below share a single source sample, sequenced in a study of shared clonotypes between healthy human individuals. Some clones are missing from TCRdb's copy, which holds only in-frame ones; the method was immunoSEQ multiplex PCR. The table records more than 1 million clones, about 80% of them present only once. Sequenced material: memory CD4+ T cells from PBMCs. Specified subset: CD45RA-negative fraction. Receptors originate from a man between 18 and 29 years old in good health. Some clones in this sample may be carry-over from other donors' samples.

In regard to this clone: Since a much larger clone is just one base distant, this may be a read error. The CDR3 DNA sequence: TGTGCCAGCAGCCGGGACAGGGGAGACTATGGCTACACCTTC. It specifies CASSRDRGDYGYTF. The V call is TRBV11-2, the J call TRBJ1-2; 10 bases are shared with TRBD1. CDR3 length equals 14 residues. Germline V gene data show CDR1 as SGHAT and CDR2 as FQNNGV. V trimming: 5 bases; J trimming: 3 bases; junction bases outside the gene matches: 3.

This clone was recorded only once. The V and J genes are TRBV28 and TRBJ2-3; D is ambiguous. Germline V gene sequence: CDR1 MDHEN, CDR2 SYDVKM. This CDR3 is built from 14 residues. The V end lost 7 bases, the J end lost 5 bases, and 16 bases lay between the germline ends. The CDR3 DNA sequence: TGTGCCAGCATTACAGACCCAGGTGGAGATACGCAGTATTTT. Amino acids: CASITDPGGDTQYF.

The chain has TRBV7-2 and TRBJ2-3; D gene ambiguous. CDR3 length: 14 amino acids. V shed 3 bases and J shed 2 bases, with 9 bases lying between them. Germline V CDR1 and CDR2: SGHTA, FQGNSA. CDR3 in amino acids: CASSFSITTDTQYF. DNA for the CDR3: TGTGCCAGCAGCTTCTCCATAACCACAGATACGCAGTATTTT. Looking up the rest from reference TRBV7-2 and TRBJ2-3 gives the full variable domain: GAGVSQSPSNKVTEKGKDVELRCDPISGHTALYWYRQSLGQGLEFLIYFQGNSAPDKSGLPSDRFSAERTGGSVSTLTIQRTQQEDSAVYLCASSFSITTDTQYFGPGTRLTVL.

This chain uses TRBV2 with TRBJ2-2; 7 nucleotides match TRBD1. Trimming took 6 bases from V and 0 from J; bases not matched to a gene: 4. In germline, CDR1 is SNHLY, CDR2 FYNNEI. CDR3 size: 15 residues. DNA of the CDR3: TGTGCCAGCAGAAGACAGGGATCGAACACCGGGGAGCTGTTTTTT. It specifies CASRRQGSNTGELFF.

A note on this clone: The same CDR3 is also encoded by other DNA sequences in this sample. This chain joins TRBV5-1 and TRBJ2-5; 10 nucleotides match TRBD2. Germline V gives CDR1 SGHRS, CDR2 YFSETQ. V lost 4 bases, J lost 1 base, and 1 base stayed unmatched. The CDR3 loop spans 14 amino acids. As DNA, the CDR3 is TGCGCCAGCAGCCTAGCGGGGGCCCAAGAGACCCAGTACTTC. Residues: CASSLAGAQETQYF.

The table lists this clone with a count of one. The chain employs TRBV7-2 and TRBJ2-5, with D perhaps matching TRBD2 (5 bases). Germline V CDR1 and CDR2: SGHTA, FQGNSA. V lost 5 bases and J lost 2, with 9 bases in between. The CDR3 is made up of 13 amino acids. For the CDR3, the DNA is TGTGCCAGCAGCAGCAGGACTCAAGAGACCCAGTACTTC. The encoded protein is CASSSRTQETQYF.

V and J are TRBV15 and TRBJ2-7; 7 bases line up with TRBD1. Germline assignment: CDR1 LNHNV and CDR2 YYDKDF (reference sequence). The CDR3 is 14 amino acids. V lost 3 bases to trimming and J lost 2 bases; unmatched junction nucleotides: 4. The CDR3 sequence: CATSSRGYPYEQYF. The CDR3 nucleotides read TGTGCCACCAGCAGCAGGGGGTACCCCTACGAGCAGTACTTC.

The CDR3 spells CASSTPGLAGGGEQFF. DNA of the CDR3: TGTGCCAGCAGCACCCCGGGACTAGCGGGAGGAGGTGAGCAGTTCTTC. V gene TRBV28 combines with J gene TRBJ2-1; TRBD2 agrees at 15 bases. The V gene's germline CDR1 is MDHEN and CDR2 SYDVKM. The J segment lost 9 bases and the V segment lost 6 bases, leaving 9 bases of the junction unmatched. This CDR3 contains 16 residues.

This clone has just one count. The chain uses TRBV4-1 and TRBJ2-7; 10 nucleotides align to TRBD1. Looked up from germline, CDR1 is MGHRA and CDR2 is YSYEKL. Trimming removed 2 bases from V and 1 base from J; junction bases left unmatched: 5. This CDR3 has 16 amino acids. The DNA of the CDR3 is TGCGCCAGCAGCCAAACTCGGGACAGGGGTTCCTACGAGCAGTACTTC. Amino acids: CASSQTRDRGSYEQYF.

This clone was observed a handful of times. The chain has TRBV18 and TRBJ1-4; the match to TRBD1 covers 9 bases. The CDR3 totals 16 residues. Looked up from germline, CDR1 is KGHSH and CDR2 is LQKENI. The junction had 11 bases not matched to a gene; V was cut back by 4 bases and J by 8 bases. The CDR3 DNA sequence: TGTGCCAGCTCACAGGGACAGGGTATCGTATGGGAAAAACTGTTTTTT. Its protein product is CASSQGQGIVWEKLFF.

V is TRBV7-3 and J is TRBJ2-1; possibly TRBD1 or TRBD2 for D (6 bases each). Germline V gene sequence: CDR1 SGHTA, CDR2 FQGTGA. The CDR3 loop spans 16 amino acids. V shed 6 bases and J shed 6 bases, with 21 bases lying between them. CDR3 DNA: TGTGCCAGCAGTTCTACTCTGGGGGGCGTGAGCAATGAGCAGTTCTTC. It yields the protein CASSSTLGGVSNEQFF.

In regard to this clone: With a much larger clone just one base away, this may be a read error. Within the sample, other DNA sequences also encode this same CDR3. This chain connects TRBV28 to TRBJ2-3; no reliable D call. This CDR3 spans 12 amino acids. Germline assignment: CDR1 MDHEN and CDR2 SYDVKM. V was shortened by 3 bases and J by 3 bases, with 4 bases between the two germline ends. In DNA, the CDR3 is TGTGCCAGCAGTTTGTTAACAGATACGCAGTATTTT. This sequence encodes CASSLLTDTQYF.

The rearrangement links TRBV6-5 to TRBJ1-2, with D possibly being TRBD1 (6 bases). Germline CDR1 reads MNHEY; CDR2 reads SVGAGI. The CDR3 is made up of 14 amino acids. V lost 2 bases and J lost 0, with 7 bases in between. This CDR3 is CASSYAGANYGYTF. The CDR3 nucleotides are TGTGCCAGCAGTTACGCAGGGGCTAACTATGGCTACACCTTC.

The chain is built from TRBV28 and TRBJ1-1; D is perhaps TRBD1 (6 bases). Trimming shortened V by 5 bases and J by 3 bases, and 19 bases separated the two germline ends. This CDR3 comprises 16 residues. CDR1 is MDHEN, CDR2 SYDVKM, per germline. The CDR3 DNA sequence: TGTGCCAGCAGTGGTACCGGGACACCGGCTTACACTGAAGCTTTCTTT. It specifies CASSGTGTPAYTEAFF.

The CDR3, as DNA: TGTGCCAGCAGTACCCTAAGCAATCAGCCCCAGCATTTT. Its protein is CASSTLSNQPQHF. The chain uses TRBV7-2 and TRBJ1-5, with D uncertain. Germline CDR1 reads SGHTA; CDR2 reads FQGNSA. V gave up 6 bases and J gave up 1 base, with 7 bases separating them. The CDR3 consists of 13 residues.

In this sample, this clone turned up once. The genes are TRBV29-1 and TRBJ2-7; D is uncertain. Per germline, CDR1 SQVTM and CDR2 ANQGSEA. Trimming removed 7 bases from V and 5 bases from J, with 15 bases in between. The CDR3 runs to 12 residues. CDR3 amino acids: CSASKPSDEQYF. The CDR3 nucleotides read TGCAGCGCCTCCAAACCCTCTGACGAGCAGTACTTC.

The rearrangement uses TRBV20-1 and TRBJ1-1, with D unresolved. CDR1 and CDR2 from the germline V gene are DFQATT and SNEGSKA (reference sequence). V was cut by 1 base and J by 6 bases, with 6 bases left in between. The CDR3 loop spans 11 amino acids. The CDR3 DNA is TGCAGTGCTAGAGTCGGGGCTGAAGCTTTCTTT. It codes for CSARVGAEAFF.

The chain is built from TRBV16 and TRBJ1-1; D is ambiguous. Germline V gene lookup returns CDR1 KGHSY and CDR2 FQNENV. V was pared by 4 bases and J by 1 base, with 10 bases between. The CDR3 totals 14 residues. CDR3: CASSPFEGNTEAFF. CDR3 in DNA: TGTGCCAGCAGCCCCTTCGAGGGGAACACTGAAGCTTTCTTT.

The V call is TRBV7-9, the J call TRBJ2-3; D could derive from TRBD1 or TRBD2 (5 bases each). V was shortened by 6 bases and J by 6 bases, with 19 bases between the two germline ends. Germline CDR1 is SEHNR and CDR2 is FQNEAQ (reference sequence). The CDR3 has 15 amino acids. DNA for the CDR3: TGTGCCAGCAGTTACCTTGGGGGAGTGGAGGATACGCAGTATTTT. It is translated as CASSYLGGVEDTQYF. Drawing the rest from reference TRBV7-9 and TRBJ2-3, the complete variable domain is DTGVSQNPRHKITKRGQNVTFRCDPISEHNRLYWYRQTLGQGPEFLTYFQNEAQLEKSRLLSDRFSAERPKGSFSTLEIQRTEQGDSAMYLCASSYLGGVEDTQYFGPGTRLTVL.

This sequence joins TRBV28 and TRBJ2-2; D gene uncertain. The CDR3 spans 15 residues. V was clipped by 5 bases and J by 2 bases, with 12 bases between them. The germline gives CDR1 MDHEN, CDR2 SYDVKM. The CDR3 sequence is CASSTLRSNTGELFF. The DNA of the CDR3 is TGTGCCAGCAGTACACTGCGATCTAACACCGGGGAGCTGTTTTTT. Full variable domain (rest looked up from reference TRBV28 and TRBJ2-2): DVKVTQSSRYLVKRTGEKVFLECVQDMDHENMFWYRQDPGLGLRLIYFSYDVKMKEKGDIPEGYSVSREKKERFSLILESASTNQTSMYLCASSTLRSNTGELFFGEGSRLTVL.

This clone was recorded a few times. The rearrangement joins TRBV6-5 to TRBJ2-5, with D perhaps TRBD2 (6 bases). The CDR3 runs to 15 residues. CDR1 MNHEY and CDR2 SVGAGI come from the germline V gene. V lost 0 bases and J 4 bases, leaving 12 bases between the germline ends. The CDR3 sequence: CASSYSFTSPETQYF. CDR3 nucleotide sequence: TGTGCCAGCAGTTACTCGTTCACTAGCCCAGAGACCCAGTACTTC.

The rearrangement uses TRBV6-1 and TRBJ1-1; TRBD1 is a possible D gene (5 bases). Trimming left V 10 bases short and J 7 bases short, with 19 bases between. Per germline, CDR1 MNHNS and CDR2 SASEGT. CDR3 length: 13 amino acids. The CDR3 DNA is TGTGCCACCTCCGGACAAATCCCTCGTGAAGCTTTCTTT. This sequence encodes CATSGQIPREAFF.

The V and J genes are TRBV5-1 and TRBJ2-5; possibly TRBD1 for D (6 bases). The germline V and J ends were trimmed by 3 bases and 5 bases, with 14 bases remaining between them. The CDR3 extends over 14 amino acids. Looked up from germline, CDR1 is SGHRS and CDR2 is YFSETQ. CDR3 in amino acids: CASSWAQGLETQYF. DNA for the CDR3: TGCGCCAGCAGCTGGGCGCAGGGGTTGGAGACCCAGTACTTC.

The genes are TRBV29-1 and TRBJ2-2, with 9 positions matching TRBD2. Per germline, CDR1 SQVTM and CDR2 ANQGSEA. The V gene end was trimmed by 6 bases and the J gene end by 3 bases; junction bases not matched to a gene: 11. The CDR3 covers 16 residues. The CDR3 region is CSVHDSGSVDTGELFF. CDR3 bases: TGCAGCGTGCACGATAGCGGGAGCGTCGACACCGGGGAGCTGTTTTTT.